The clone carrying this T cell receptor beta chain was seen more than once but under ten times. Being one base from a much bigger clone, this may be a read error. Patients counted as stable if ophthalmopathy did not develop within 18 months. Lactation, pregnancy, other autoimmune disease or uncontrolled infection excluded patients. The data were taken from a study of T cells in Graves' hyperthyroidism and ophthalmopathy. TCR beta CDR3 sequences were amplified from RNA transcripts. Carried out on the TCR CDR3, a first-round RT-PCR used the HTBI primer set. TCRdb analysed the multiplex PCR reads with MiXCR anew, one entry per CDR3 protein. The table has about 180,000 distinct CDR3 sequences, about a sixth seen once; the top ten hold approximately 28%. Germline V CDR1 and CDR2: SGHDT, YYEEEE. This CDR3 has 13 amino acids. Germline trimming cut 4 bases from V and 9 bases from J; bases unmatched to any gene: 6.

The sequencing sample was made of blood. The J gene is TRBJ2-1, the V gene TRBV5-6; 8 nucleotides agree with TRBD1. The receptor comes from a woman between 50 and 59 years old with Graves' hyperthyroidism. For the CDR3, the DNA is TGTGCCAGCAGCGATCAGGGGGCCACTGAGCAGTTCTTC. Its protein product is CASSDQGATEQFF.